This is a list of T cell receptor beta chains from one sample in a study of blood T cells in healthy people across ages. TCRdb recomputed calls from the 5' RACE reads with MiXCR, one row per CDR3 protein. The sample consists of 850,000 to 1,300,000 distinct CDR3 sequences, 40% to 55% of them appearing once. Material for sequencing was blood. All receptors come from a woman aged 55-70 years in good health. Each CDR3 is given with its conserved first and last residue. The D gene is left open where the match is weak. Clone size is shown for a subset of rows, as once, few, many or a class of expanded clone.

CDR3nt: TGCAGTCCATGGGCCTCTTTGACGGGAGGGCCTCGTGAGCAGTTCTTC; CDR3aa: CSPWASLTGGPREQFF; j_gene: TRBJ2-1; abundance: -; d_gene: TRBD2; v_gene: TRBV20-1
CDR3nt: TGTGCCATCAACGCGGGGCCCTCCACAGATACGCAGTATTTT; CDR3aa: CAINAGPSTDTQYF; j_gene: TRBJ2-3; abundance: -; d_gene: -; v_gene: TRBV10-3
CDR3nt: TGTGCCAGCAGCCGACTCGTGGGGGACGAGCAGTACTTC; CDR3aa: CASSRLVGDEQYF; j_gene: TRBJ2-7; abundance: -; d_gene: -; v_gene: TRBV6-5
CDR3nt: TGCGCCAGCAGTGATGACAGGGATCAGCCCCAGCATTTT; CDR3aa: CASSDDRDQPQHF; j_gene: TRBJ1-5; abundance: few; d_gene: TRBD1; v_gene: TRBV10-1
CDR3nt: TGCAGCGTTGAAGGGACTAGCGGGAACTCCTACAATGAGCAGTTCTTC; CDR3aa: CSVEGTSGNSYNEQFF; j_gene: TRBJ2-1; abundance: -; d_gene: TRBD2; v_gene: TRBV29-1
CDR3nt: TGCAGCGTTGAAAAGGTGTTTGGCATGCAATACGAGCAGTACTTC; CDR3aa: CSVEKVFGMQYEQYF; j_gene: TRBJ2-7; abundance: -; d_gene: -; v_gene: TRBV29-1
CDR3nt: TGTGCCAGCAGTACGGGACAGGGGAAGAATGAGCAGTACTTC; CDR3aa: CASSTGQGKNEQYF; j_gene: TRBJ2-4; abundance: -; d_gene: TRBD1; v_gene: TRBV6-2/TRBV6-3
CDR3nt: TGTGCCAGCAGTCGCGTTACTAGCGGTGACACAGATACGCAGTATTTT; CDR3aa: CASSRVTSGDTDTQYF; j_gene: TRBJ2-3; abundance: few; d_gene: TRBD2; v_gene: TRBV6-5
CDR3nt: TGCAGTGCTAGAGATTCGAAGTCGGGTCGGGGTAGGCGGCAGTTCTTC; CDR3aa: CSARDSKSGRGRRQFF; j_gene: TRBJ2-1; abundance: -; d_gene: -; v_gene: TRBV20-1
CDR3nt: TGTGCCAGCAGCCCCGATGAATATCCTAACACTGAAGCTTTCTTT; CDR3aa: CASSPDEYPNTEAFF; j_gene: TRBJ1-1; abundance: -; d_gene: -; v_gene: TRBV12-3/TRBV12-4
CDR3nt: TGCGCCGCTCAAGAGCGAGCGGGAGGGGATACGCAGTATTTT; CDR3aa: CAAQERAGGDTQYF; j_gene: TRBJ2-3; abundance: -; d_gene: TRBD2; v_gene: TRBV4-1
CDR3nt: TGTGCCAGCAGCTTAGATCCTATTTCAGATACGCAGTATTTT; CDR3aa: CASSLDPISDTQYF; j_gene: TRBJ2-3; abundance: few; d_gene: -; v_gene: TRBV11-2
CDR3nt: TGCGCCAGCAGCTCATCCGGGACAGGGCACCTCGGTGTTCAGTTCTTC; CDR3aa: CASSSSGTGHLGVQFF; j_gene: TRBJ2-1; abundance: few; d_gene: TRBD1; v_gene: TRBV5-1
CDR3nt: TGTGCCAGCAGCTTAGCCACCTCGCGAAATTGGGCTAAAAACATTCAGTACTTC; CDR3aa: CASSLATSRNWAKNIQYF; j_gene: TRBJ2-4; abundance: -; d_gene: -; v_gene: TRBV7-9
CDR3nt: TGTGCCAGTAGCACAAGACAGGGTCGGAAGAACATTCAGTACTTC; CDR3aa: CASSTRQGRKNIQYF; j_gene: TRBJ2-4; abundance: few; d_gene: TRBD1; v_gene: TRBV19
CDR3nt: TGTGCCAGCAGTTTAGTGGGTCATACGCAGTATTTT; CDR3aa: CASSLVGHTQYF; j_gene: TRBJ2-3; abundance: few; d_gene: -; v_gene: TRBV27
CDR3nt: TGTGCCAGCAGTGCTCCGGGACTCTACGAGCAGTACTTC; CDR3aa: CASSAPGLYEQYF; j_gene: TRBJ2-7; abundance: once; d_gene: -; v_gene: TRBV28